The clone carrying this TCR beta chain came up many times. What it binds is not known. In germline, CDR1 is LGHDT, CDR2 YNNKEL (reference sequence). The CDR3 spans 17 residues. The junction had 4 bases not matched to a gene; V was cut back by 5 bases and J by 0 bases. This sample stems from a study of T-cell reconstitution after alpha-beta-depleted transplantation in children. Study-level results: Reportedly, only several hundred clones from non-depleted graft cells drove alpha-beta T-cell counts at about two months. Diversity and T-cell counts at one year after transplant derived mostly from new T cells.

The TCRbeta library incorporated unique molecular identifiers. In TCRdb, the PCR reads were re-called with MiXCR into one record per CDR3 protein. The repertoire holds around 270,000 distinct CDR3 sequences, with roughly 9.1% as singletons. The clonotype was recovered from a boy under three years old with acute myeloid leukemia, due to receive a stem cell transplant. This rearrangement joins TRBV3-1 to TRBJ1-6; 10 bases map to TRBD1. The sample in question was PBMCs, obtained before TCRalphabeta/CD19-depleted stem cell transplant. CDR3: CASSGRTGGSYNSPLHF. The CDR3 DNA is TGTGCCAGCAGCGGAAGGACAGGGGGCTCCTATAATTCACCCCTCCACTTT. The full variable domain, with the rest looked up from reference TRBV3-1 and TRBJ1-6, is DTAVSQTPKYLVTQMGNDKSIKCEQNLGHDTMYWYKQDSKKFLKIMFSYNNKELIINETVPNRFSPKSPDKAHLNLHINSLELGDSAVYFCASSGRTGGSYNSPLHFGNGTRLTVT.